The entry that follows covers one TCR beta chain sequence. The authors prepared the TCRbeta library with unique molecular identifiers. TCRdb called the PCR reads again in MiXCR, with one record for every CDR3 protein. The profile covers some 300,000 distinct CDR3 sequences, with under 13% appearing a single time and 2% to 2.5% taken by the ten largest. These data come from a study of T-cell reconstitution after alpha-beta-depleted transplantation in children. The J segment lost 9 bases and the V segment lost 6 bases, leaving 15 bases of the junction unmatched. CDR1 and CDR2 from the germline V gene are MNHNS and SASEGT. CDR3 length equals 16 residues.

This receptor was identified in a human donor who donated a stem cell graft to a child with acute lymphoblastic leukemia. The material was PBMCs from the stem cell graft donor, obtained from the stem cell graft. The rearrangement uses TRBV6-1 and TRBJ2-7; 12 positions match TRBD2. This chain's CDR3 is CASSPATSGGLRWQYF. In DNA, the CDR3 is TGTGCCAGCAGCCCCGCGACTAGCGGGGGACTACGGTGGCAGTACTTC.